The 6 T cell receptor beta chains in this list originate from one sample, sequenced in a study of blood T cell repertoires in COVID-19. TCRdb's table, derived via immunoSEQ multiplex PCR, lists solely in-frame clones and lacks some. This sample yields about 56,000 clones, of which approximately 78% are seen a single time; more than 8% belongs to the top ten. Specimen: peripheral blood. These receptors were obtained from a woman over 75 with acute or convalescent COVID-19.

The chain combines TRBV7-8 with TRBJ2-1, with 13 positions matching TRBD2. The CDR3 totals 15 residues. Germline V CDR1 and CDR2: SGHVS, FQNEAQ. Trimming removed 6 bases from V and 14 bases from J; junction bases left unmatched: 13. The CDR3 coding sequence is TGTGCCAGCAGTAAAGGGACTAGCGGGATTCGGGGAAAGTTCTTC. This encodes CASSKGTSGIRGKFF.

The V call is TRBV5-1, the J call TRBJ2-3, with a weak D call TRBD2 (5 bases). The V and J ends lost 1 base and 2 bases respectively, with 11 bases between them. The CDR3 is 15 amino acids. Germline V lookup: CDR1 SGHRS, CDR2 YFSETQ. The CDR3 here is CASSLFTGITDTQYF. The CDR3 region has the DNA TGCGCCAGCAGCTTGTTTACGGGGATCACAGATACGCAGTATTTT.

The chain links TRBV3-1 (or the pseudogene TRBV3-2) to TRBJ1-4; 9 nucleotides line up with TRBD1. CDR3 size: 16 residues. CDR1 and CDR2 from the germline V gene are LGHDT and YNNKEL (reference sequence). Trimming removed 2 bases from V and 10 bases from J; junction bases left unmatched: 11. Here the CDR3 DNA reads TGTGCCAGCAGCCAACAAACCCAACGGACAGGGGCAAAACTGTTTTTT. Amino acid sequence: CASSQQTQRTGAKLFF.

The rearrangement uses TRBV4-1 and TRBJ1-6, with TRBD1 identical over 7 bases. Germline assignment: CDR1 MGHRA and CDR2 YSYEKL. The CDR3 runs to 13 residues. Trimming cost V 9 bases and J 10 bases; bases outside gene matches: 9. CDR3: CASRDSWGSPLHF. The CDR3 bases are TGCGCCAGTCGGGACAGTTGGGGATCACCCCTCCACTTT.

This clone has only one observation. V usage is TRBV18 and J usage is TRBJ2-7; 11 nucleotides line up with TRBD2. Germline CDR1 and CDR2: KGHSH and LQKENI. V was pared by 3 bases and J by 2 bases, with 12 bases of the junction left unmatched. The CDR3 has 18 amino acids. The CDR3 protein is CASSPPLAGGSSTYEQYF. The DNA of the CDR3 is TGTGCCAGCTCACCGCCGTTAGCGGGAGGGTCCTCTACCTACGAGCAGTACTTC.

The chain joins TRBV24-1 to TRBJ2-1, with a possible D match to TRBD2 (5 bases). Germline lookup yields CDR1 KGHDR and CDR2 SFDVKD. V was cut by 3 bases and J by 8 bases, with 13 bases left in between. This CDR3 is 14 amino acids long. CDR3 bases: TGTGCCACCAGTGATCTCCAGGCGGGCCATGAGCAGTTCTTC. The encoded protein is CATSDLQAGHEQFF.